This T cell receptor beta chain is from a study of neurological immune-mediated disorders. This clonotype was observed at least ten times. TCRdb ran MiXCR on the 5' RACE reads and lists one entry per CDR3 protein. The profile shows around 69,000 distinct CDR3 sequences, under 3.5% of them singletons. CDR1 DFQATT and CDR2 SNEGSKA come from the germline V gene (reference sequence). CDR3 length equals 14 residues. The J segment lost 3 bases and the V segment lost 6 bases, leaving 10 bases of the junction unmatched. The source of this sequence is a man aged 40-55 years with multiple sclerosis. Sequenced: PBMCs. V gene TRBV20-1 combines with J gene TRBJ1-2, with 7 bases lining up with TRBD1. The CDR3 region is CSARMGQRDYGYTF. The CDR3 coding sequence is TGCAGTGCCCGGATGGGACAGAGGGACTATGGCTACACCTTC.